Below are 13 T cell receptor beta chains sequenced from a single sample in a study of CD8+CD57+ T cells in acquired aplastic anemia. The TCR beta profiling, which covered VDJ combination and CDR3 sequence, was carried out using genomic DNA as the template. TCRdb recomputed calls from the reads with MiXCR, one row per CDR3 protein. The sample comprises some 160,000 distinct CDR3 sequences, roughly half of which are singletons, and 2.5% to 3.5% rests with the top ten. It was patients with CD8+CD57+ cell expansion by flow cytometry who were chosen for sequencing. Sequenced material: sorted CD4+, CD8+, or CD8+CD57+ T cells (not recorded which) from PBMCs. The receptors here all came from a human donor with aplastic anemia.

The J gene is TRBJ2-1, the V gene TRBV15; 13 nucleotides line up with TRBD2. In germline, CDR1 is LNHNV, CDR2 YYDKDF (reference sequence). Germline trimming cut 4 bases from V and 4 bases from J; bases unmatched to any gene: 4. This CDR3 region has 16 residues. The CDR3 here is CATSTPGLAGYNEQFF. The CDR3, as DNA: TGTGCCACCAGCACACCGGGACTAGCGGGGTACAATGAGCAGTTCTTC.

This clonotype has a count of ten or more. The gene calls are TRBV3-1 and TRBJ1-1, with a weak D call TRBD1 (5 bases). Germline CDR1 reads LGHDT; CDR2 reads YNNKEL (reference sequence). V lost 3 bases to trimming and J lost 1 base, with 9 bases between them. CDR3 size: 14 residues. The CDR3 sequence is CASSHRDGNTEAFF. In DNA, the CDR3 is TGTGCCAGCAGCCACCGGGACGGGAACACTGAAGCTTTCTTT.

This clonotype has only a few counts. The chain carries TRBV19 and TRBJ2-7; D is ambiguous. Deletions cut 3 bases from V and 0 bases from J, with 12 bases between. Germline CDR1 is LNHDA and CDR2 is SQIVND (reference sequence). This CDR3 has 15 amino acids. The CDR3: CASSILDASSYEQYF. In nucleotides, the CDR3 is TGTGCCAGTAGTATCTTGGACGCCAGCTCCTACGAGCAGTACTTC.

The V and J genes are TRBV5-6 and TRBJ1-1, with D perhaps TRBD1 (6 bases). V was shortened by 0 bases and J by 3 bases, with 18 bases between the two germline ends. This CDR3 has 17 amino acids. From germline, CDR1 is SGHDT and CDR2 YYEEEE. The CDR3 DNA is TGTGCCAGCAGCTTGGGCCCCTCCGGGACAAGAGACACTGAAGCTTTCTTT. Amino acid sequence: CASSLGPSGTRDTEAFF.

This chain joins TRBV29-1 and TRBJ2-1, with D maybe TRBD2 (5 bases). V was cut by 8 bases and J by 6 bases, with 11 bases left in between. CDR3 size: 11 residues. Germline V gene lookup returns CDR1 SQVTM and CDR2 ANQGSEA. The CDR3 loop reads CSFGRGNEQFF. The CDR3 nucleotides read TGCAGCTTCGGTCGGGGCAATGAGCAGTTCTTC.

V usage is TRBV7-2 and J usage is TRBJ2-2; no definite D call. This CDR3 contains 13 residues. The V and J ends lost 1 base and 6 bases respectively, with 6 bases between them. CDR1 is SGHTA, CDR2 FQGNSA, per germline. The CDR3 DNA sequence: TGTGCCAGCAGCTTAGTCCGATCCGGGGAGCTGTTTTTT. This encodes CASSLVRSGELFF.

This clonotype came up a few times. The genes are TRBV6-2 or TRBV6-3 and TRBJ2-2; 8 bases fit TRBD2. Germline V gives CDR1 MNHEY, CDR2 SVGEGT. Germline trimming cut 2 bases from V and 4 bases from J; bases unmatched to any gene: 3. This CDR3 region has 15 residues. In DNA form, the CDR3 reads TGTGCCAGCAGTTACCCGGGAGGGGGCACCGGGGAGCTGTTTTTT. This sequence encodes CASSYPGGGTGELFF.

This clonotype was seen at least ten times. The chain couples TRBV6-4 to TRBJ1-1; possible D gene TRBD1, 6 bases. V was shortened by 6 bases and J by 8 bases, with 10 bases between the two germline ends. Germline V gene lookup returns CDR1 MRHNA and CDR2 SNTAGT. The CDR3 is 11 residues long. In DNA form, the CDR3 reads TGTGCCAGCAGGAGGGGGGGCGAAGCTTTCTTT. It yields the protein CASRRGGEAFF.

Only a few counts were recorded for this clonotype. The chain recombines TRBV10-3 with TRBJ1-1; perhaps TRBD1 as D (5 bases). The CDR3 runs 15 residues. V lost 6 bases and J 5 bases, leaving 19 bases between the germline ends. CDR1 ENHRY and CDR2 SYGVKD come from the germline V gene. In DNA form, the CDR3 reads TGTGCCATCAGGGAGGGACGGGCCAAGGGAACTGAAGCTTTCTTT. Its protein product is CAIREGRAKGTEAFF.

The chain joins TRBV25-1 to TRBJ1-5; D is unclear. Germline V gene sequence: CDR1 MGHDK, CDR2 SYGVNS. The CDR3 contains 14 residues. V was clipped by 6 bases and J by 2 bases, with 11 bases between them. CDR3 sequence: CASSPAGRNQPQHF. CDR3 DNA sequence: TGTGCCAGCAGCCCCGCCGGGCGCAATCAGCCCCAGCATTTT.

In this sample, this clonotype turned up many times. The rearrangement uses TRBV29-1 and TRBJ2-1, with 7 bases fitting TRBD1. Trimming removed 4 bases from V and 0 bases from J; junction bases left unmatched: 0. This CDR3 has 13 residues. Germline assignment: CDR1 SQVTM and CDR2 ANQGSEA. Here the CDR3 DNA reads TGCAGCGTTGGGACAGGCTCCTACAATGAGCAGTTCTTC. This codes for CSVGTGSYNEQFF.

As concerns this clonotype: The junction differs from germline at one of its ends, possibly a read error. This rearrangement joins TRBV25-1 to TRBJ2-1, with a tentative D call TRBD2 (6 bases). Germline assignment: CDR1 MGHDK and CDR2 SYGVNS. The CDR3 is 13 amino acids. In DNA form, the CDR3 reads TGTGCCGGTCGGGGGACGAACACCGGGGAGCTGTTCTTC. The encoded protein is CAGRGTNTGELFF.

The rearrangement links TRBV19 to TRBJ1-5; the match to TRBD1 covers 10 bases. The germline CDR1 and CDR2 sequences are LNHDA and SQIVND (reference sequence). V shed 3 bases and J 0 bases; nucleotides not matched to a gene: 11. CDR3 length: 19 amino acids. CDR3 coding DNA: TGTGCCAGTAGTATTTTCAATGGACAGGGGGAGTATAGCAATCAGCCCCAGCATTTT. This gives the protein CASSIFNGQGEYSNQPQHF. Combining the CDR3 with reference TRBV19 and TRBJ1-5 gives the whole variable domain DGGITQSPKYLFRKEGQNVTLSCEQNLNHDAMYWYRQDPGQGLRLIYYSQIVNDFQKGDIAEGYSVSREKKESFPLTVTSAQKNPTAFYLCASSIFNGQGEYSNQPQHFGDGTRLSIL.